The 17 T cell receptor beta chains in this list originate from one sample, sequenced in a study of T cells in Graves' hyperthyroidism and ophthalmopathy (dated by TCRdb to the late 2010s). The method behind the library was multiplex PCR. Sequencer: Illumina HiSeq 2000. Amplification of TCR beta CDR3 regions was carried out from RNA transcripts. The TCR CDR3 was subjected to a first round of RT-PCR using the HTBI primer set and the Qiagen OneStep RT-PCR kit. The public sequencing data were trimmed at Q25 with fastp and processed into clonotypes with MiXCR by TCRdb, which kept only in-frame beta chains. Each entry is one CDR3 protein sequence, shown with its most common DNA and genes. The sample records about 520,000 distinct CDR3 sequences, roughly 24% of which are singletons. About 11% of the sample rests with the top ten. The sequencing sample was made of blood. These receptors all stem from a young woman with Graves' ophthalmopathy.

This clonotype was detected many times. This rearrangement joins TRBV12-3 or TRBV12-4 to TRBJ1-2; D unresolved. CDR3 length: 12 amino acids. V was pared by 4 bases and J by 8 bases, with 11 bases between. CDR3: CASSSSASGYTF. The CDR3 nucleotides are TGTGCCAGCAGTTCGTCGGCCTCCGGCTACACCTTC.

This clonotype was observed many times. The chain is built from TRBV4-3 and TRBJ2-7; perhaps TRBD2 as D (6 bases). The germline CDR1 and CDR2 sequences are LGHNA and YSLEER. There are 17 residues in the CDR3. Trimming removed 3 bases from V and 1 base from J, with 19 bases in between. In nucleotides, the CDR3 is TGCGCCAGCAGCCACGATGAATCGGGGGTTCGGTCCTACGAGCAGTACTTC. Its translation: CASSHDESGVRSYEQYF.

The CDR3 region has the DNA TGTGCCAGCAGCTTAATGGCTAGCGGGGGCGAGCAGTACTTC. The encoded protein is CASSLMASGGEQYF. The rearrangement joins TRBV11-1 to TRBJ2-7; TRBD2 agrees at 10 bases. This CDR3 region has 14 residues. The trim removed 2 bases at V and 6 bases at J, leaving 4 bases unmatched. Germline V CDR1 and CDR2: SGHAT, FQDESV (reference sequence).

This clonotype was recorded only once. The V call is TRBV19, the J call TRBJ2-6; no firm D call. Trimming left V 4 bases short and J 2 bases short, with 6 bases between. CDR3 length: 14 amino acids. Germline-derived CDR1 and CDR2 are LNHDA and SQIVND (reference sequence). This CDR3 reads CASSKTAGANVLTF. In nucleotides, the CDR3 is TGTGCCAGTAGTAAAACGGCTGGGGCCAACGTCCTGACTTTC. Full variable domain (remainder filled in from reference TRBV19 and TRBJ2-6): DGGITQSPKYLFRKEGQNVTLSCEQNLNHDAMYWYRQDPGQGLRLIYYSQIVNDFQKGDIAEGYSVSREKKESFPLTVTSAQKNPTAFYLCASSKTAGANVLTFGAGSRLTVL.

This clonotype was seen at least ten times. This sequence joins TRBV2 and TRBJ2-5, with 10 bases identical to TRBD2. Germline V gene data show CDR1 as SNHLY and CDR2 as FYNNEI. The CDR3 sequence is 16 residues long. The junction had 10 bases not matched to a gene; V was cut back by 6 bases and J by 3 bases. The CDR3 DNA follows: TGTGCCAGCAGACGGGGAGCGGGGGGGGAGGAAGAGACCCAGTACTTC. Translating it yields CASRRGAGGEEETQYF.

This clonotype was observed a few times. A single base separates this from a much larger clone, so it may be a read error. CDR3 nucleotide sequence: TGTGCCAGCAGTGAAGCGGGCGGGGGCCGAGAGACCAAGTACTTC. It yields the protein CASSEAGGGRETKYF. V is TRBV2 and J is TRBJ2-5, with a weak D call TRBD2 (7 bases). The CDR3 has 15 residues. CDR1 SNHLY and CDR2 FYNNEI come from the germline V gene.

This clonotype has at least ten counts. This chain joins TRBV29-1 and TRBJ2-7; possibly TRBD2 for D (7 bases). From germline, CDR1 is SQVTM and CDR2 ANQGSEA. With 6 bases removed from V and 0 bases from J, the gap between germline ends came to 15 bases. The length of the CDR3 is 14 residues. Here the CDR3 DNA reads TGCAGCGTGTCCCTAGGGGGGGCCTCCTACGAGCAGTACTTC. It translates to CSVSLGGASYEQYF.

The CDR3 DNA follows: TGTGCCAGCTCACCGGGACCTGGGTCCTACGAGCAGTACTTC. Translated: CASSPGPGSYEQYF. The chain carries TRBV18 and TRBJ2-7; D might be TRBD1 or TRBD2, each matching 5 bases. Germline lookup yields CDR1 KGHSH and CDR2 LQKENI. V lost 3 bases, J lost 1 base, and 10 bases lay in between. The CDR3 has 14 residues.

The rearrangement uses TRBV18 and TRBJ1-2; D is ambiguous. Germline V CDR1 and CDR2: KGHSH, LQKENI. V lost 3 bases to trimming and J lost 9 bases, with 14 bases between them. CDR3 length equals 13 residues. The CDR3 coding sequence is TGTGCCAGCTCACCCCGACCCGCTGAGAGCTACACCTTC. Translated: CASSPRPAESYTF.

This clonotype was seen ten or more times. The chain couples TRBV4-1 to TRBJ1-2, with D possibly TRBD1 on 5 matching bases. This CDR3 contains 15 residues. V gave up 0 bases and J gave up 2 bases, with 10 bases separating them. Germline loops: CDR1 MGHRA, CDR2 YSYEKL. CDR3 DNA sequence: TGCGCCAGCAGCCAAGATAAGGAGGGGAACTATGGCTACACCTTC. It translates to CASSQDKEGNYGYTF.

This clonotype was counted many times. The rearrangement links TRBV27 to TRBJ1-1; possible D gene TRBD1, 6 bases. Germline V gene data show CDR1 as MNHEY and CDR2 as SMNVEV (reference sequence). V was pared by 8 bases and J by 4 bases, with 11 bases between. The CDR3 consists of 12 residues. DNA of the CDR3: TGTGCCAGCGTAGGGGGGCTCACTGAAGCTTTCTTT. This encodes CASVGGLTEAFF.

V and J are TRBV2 and TRBJ2-7; perhaps D is TRBD1 or TRBD2 (6 bases each). The CDR3 totals 11 residues. The germline gives CDR1 SNHLY, CDR2 FYNNEI. V was clipped by 6 bases and J by 9 bases, with 12 bases between them. CDR3 sequence reads: CASREQGGQYF. The CDR3 DNA is TGTGCCAGCAGGGAACAGGGAGGGCAGTACTTC.

This clonotype was observed many times. CDR3 DNA: TGTGCCAGCAGCCCCGAGCGGGGGGGGACCCACGAGCAGTACTTC. It codes for CASSPERGGTHEQYF. The chain is built from TRBV7-3 and TRBJ2-7; 10 bases line up with TRBD2. CDR1 is SGHTA, CDR2 FQGTGA, per germline. The V segment lost 5 bases and the J segment 5 bases; nucleotides outside the gene matches: 9. This CDR3 has 15 amino acids. Drawing the rest from reference TRBV7-3 and TRBJ2-7, the complete variable domain is GAGVSQTPSNKVTEKGKYVELRCDPISGHTALYWYRQSLGQGPEFLIYFQGTGAADDSGLPNDRFFAVRPEGSVSTLKIQRTERGDSAVYLCASSPERGGTHEQYFGPGTRLTVT.

About this clonotype: A clone one base away is much larger, so this may be a read error. The chain employs TRBV20-1 and TRBJ2-5, with D possibly matching TRBD2 (5 bases). CDR1 is DFQATT and CDR2 is SNEGSKA in the germline V gene (reference sequence). The CDR3 has 14 residues. With 7 bases removed from V and 3 bases from J, the gap between germline ends came to 18 bases. This chain's CDR3 is CSVTGLVGEETQYF. CDR3 in DNA: TGCAGTGTTACTGGCTTGGTGGGAGAAGAGACCCAGTACTTC.

At least ten counts were recorded for this clonotype. CDR3 DNA: TGTGCCAGCAGCTTAGACCCCAGGACAGGGGCCACTGAAGCTTTCTTT. Its protein is CASSLDPRTGATEAFF. The gene calls are TRBV7-8 and TRBJ1-1; 9 nucleotides agree with TRBD1. Looked up from germline, CDR1 is SGHVS and CDR2 is FQNEAQ. V gave up 1 base and J gave up 4 bases; unmatched junction bases: 7. This CDR3 has 16 residues.

This clonotype showed up just once. The chain couples TRBV28 to TRBJ2-2; TRBD1 matches at 9 bases. The V gene's germline CDR1 is MDHEN and CDR2 SYDVKM. This CDR3 is built from 15 residues. With 5 bases clipped from V and 5 bases from J, the junction kept 6 bases outside the gene matches. CDR3 bases: TGTGCCAGCAGTGTAACAGGGGGCGAGACCGGGGAGCTGTTTTTT. Its protein is CASSVTGGETGELFF.

This clonotype was observed many times. The rearrangement joins TRBV12-3 or TRBV12-4 to TRBJ2-7; TRBD1 is a possible D gene (6 bases). V lost 8 bases and J lost 2, with 13 bases in between. The CDR3 is 13 residues long. The CDR3 DNA follows: TGTGCCAGCGGTAACAGGGAAACCTACGAGCAGTACTTC. Translating gives CASGNRETYEQYF.